This T cell receptor beta chain was retrieved from a study of T cells after yellow fever vaccination. The CDR3 length is 11 residues. V was pared by 8 bases and J by 4 bases, with 6 bases between. Germline CDR1 is MNHNS and CDR2 is SASEGT. TCRdb re-called the 5' RACE reads with MiXCR, one entry per CDR3 protein. The data show hundreds of thousands of distinct CDR3 sequences, roughly 14% seen once. This clonotype was sampled from a man aged 25-45 years who received the YFV17D yellow fever vaccine. This chain connects TRBV6-1 to TRBJ2-1; D gene uncertain. Sample: PBMCs, taken on the day of the yellow fever booster vaccination. The CDR3 nucleotides read TGTGCCAGCCTCGTGTACAATGAGCAGTTCTTC. Encoded protein: CASLVYNEQFF.